This is a list of T cell receptor beta chains from one sample in a study of CD8+CD57+ T cells in acquired aplastic anemia. TCRdb processed the reads anew with MiXCR; each CDR3 protein has one entry. In the table there are around 210,000 distinct CDR3 sequences, 55% to 65% of which are singletons. Sequencing was performed on sorted CD4+, CD8+, or CD8+CD57+ T cells (not recorded which) from PBMCs. These receptors were collected from a human donor with aplastic anemia. Both conserved end residues are part of each CDR3.

V gene: TRBV20-1
J gene: TRBJ2-3
CDR3 protein: CSARRDRPTDTQYF

V gene: TRBV10-2
J gene: TRBJ1-1
CDR3 protein: CASSPGWGTEAFF

V gene: TRBV19
J gene: TRBJ1-2
CDR3 protein: CASSISTRQGRGGYTF

V gene: TRBV7-9
J gene: TRBJ2-2
CDR3 protein: CASRGGQVNTGELFF

V gene: TRBV7-3
J gene: TRBJ2-7
CDR3 protein: CASSPAAAPVHEQYF

V gene: TRBV6-6
J gene: TRBJ2-6
CDR3 protein: CASMEGGANVLTF

V gene: TRBV10-2
J gene: TRBJ1-1
CDR3 protein: CASRGRGVNTEAFF

V gene: TRBV24-1
J gene: TRBJ2-6
CDR3 protein: CATSDPWQGGISNSGANVLTF

V gene: TRBV7-2
J gene: TRBJ2-4
CDR3 protein: CASSPGPQGNIQYF

V gene: TRBV2
J gene: TRBJ2-7
CDR3 protein: CASMGTSGVGAYEQYF

V gene: TRBV5-6
J gene: TRBJ1-6
CDR3 protein: CASSLEFSQTNSPLHF

V gene: TRBV7-9
J gene: TRBJ2-7
CDR3 protein: CASSSLTSSYEQYF

V gene: TRBV19
J gene: TRBJ2-5
CDR3 protein: CASSIGGLAGLETRYF

V gene: TRBV7-8
J gene: TRBJ2-3
CDR3 protein: CASSLLWVSATDTQYF

V gene: TRBV20-1
J gene: TRBJ1-1
CDR3 protein: CSTWGVGTEAFF

V gene: TRBV25-1
J gene: TRBJ1-3
CDR3 protein: CASSVNGNSGNTIYF

V gene: TRBV4-1
J gene: TRBJ2-1
CDR3 protein: CASSLHLNRDEQFF

V gene: TRBV7-9
J gene: TRBJ2-7
CDR3 protein: CASSPSGGREQYF

V gene: TRBV25-1
J gene: TRBJ2-1
CDR3 protein: CARSESGTGVNEQFF

V gene: TRBV7-2
J gene: TRBJ2-3
CDR3 protein: CASSLGTSGGAGTDTQYF

V gene: TRBV15
J gene: TRBJ1-2
CDR3 protein: CATSRPFPGQYGYTF

V gene: TRBV10-3
J gene: TRBJ1-2
CDR3 protein: CAISESDRPNYGYTF

V gene: TRBV7-9
J gene: TRBJ1-3
CDR3 protein: CASSPGSGNTIYF

V gene: TRBV10-3
J gene: TRBJ1-5
CDR3 protein: CATTGASNQPQHF

V gene: TRBV7-2
J gene: TRBJ2-7
CDR3 protein: CASRRVGSSYEQYF

V gene: TRBV24-1
J gene: TRBJ2-5
CDR3 protein: CATSGTDPLETQYF

V gene: TRBV4-1
J gene: TRBJ2-7
CDR3 protein: CASSQDGTLFYEQYF

V gene: TRBV10-3
J gene: TRBJ1-5
CDR3 protein: CAISESNTGMGSNQPQHF

V gene: TRBV9
J gene: TRBJ1-5
CDR3 protein: CASSARGTLDQPQHF

V gene: TRBV10-3
J gene: TRBJ1-2
CDR3 protein: CAISAGVPYGYTF

V gene: TRBV7-2
J gene: TRBJ2-7
CDR3 protein: CASTLPGLAYEQYF

V gene: TRBV5-1
J gene: TRBJ2-3
CDR3 protein: CASSLVAFTDTQYF

V gene: TRBV6-1
J gene: TRBJ2-1
CDR3 protein: CASIRDYVNEQFF

V gene: TRBV7-9
J gene: TRBJ2-2
CDR3 protein: CASSLGPRGTTIQPNTGELFF

V gene: TRBV3-1
J gene: TRBJ2-1
CDR3 protein: CASSQDPGTEAYNEQFF

V gene: TRBV20-1
J gene: TRBJ2-1
CDR3 protein: CSARPRLAGGQKIF

V gene: TRBV11-3
J gene: TRBJ2-1
CDR3 protein: CASSPGSLSMRNEQFF

V gene: TRBV7-6
J gene: TRBJ1-4
CDR3 protein: CASSLGQYEKLFF

V gene: TRBV19
J gene: TRBJ1-1
CDR3 protein: CASSVQGTNTEAFF

V gene: TRBV2
J gene: .
CDR3 protein: CAGTATSGETQYF

V gene: TRBV2
J gene: TRBJ1-4
CDR3 protein: CASSDTKIEKLFF

V gene: TRBV9
J gene: TRBJ1-2
CDR3 protein: CASSVGTEGGYTF

V gene: TRBV7-7
J gene: TRBJ2-5
CDR3 protein: CASSLRTSETQYF

V gene: TRBV25-1
J gene: TRBJ2-2
CDR3 protein: CASSRGQEDTGELFF

V gene: TRBV5-6
J gene: TRBJ2-5
CDR3 protein: CASSLGGTGVFGTRSAQYF

V gene: TRBV7-9
J gene: TRBJ1-5
CDR3 protein: CASSLMSQPQHF

V gene: TRBV2
J gene: TRBJ2-7
CDR3 protein: CASSEYRGVYEQYF

V gene: TRBV27
J gene: TRBJ2-1
CDR3 protein: CASRPTGGSNEQFF

V gene: TRBV5-1
J gene: TRBJ1-1
CDR3 protein: CASSPARQGGEAFF

V gene: TRBV29-1
J gene: TRBJ2-1
CDR3 protein: CSVEGTSGRTEQFF

V gene: TRBV9
J gene: TRBJ1-6
CDR3 protein: CASSAVGGWYSPLHF

V gene: TRBV7-8
J gene: TRBJ2-1
CDR3 protein: CASSRTSGPYNEQFF

V gene: TRBV5-1
J gene: TRBJ1-6
CDR3 protein: CASSLGAGNNSPLHF